Included here is one T cell receptor beta chain sequence, with context. No cognate antigen has been identified for it. Base qualities were left out, and no much larger clone turns up one base away. This entry is derived from a study of blood T cell repertoires in COVID-19 (TCRdb year 2020). For the wider study: Samples covering the acute and convalescent phases of COVID-19 were provided by collaborators in the United States, Italy and Spain. Nearly every sample came with metadata listing a de-identified subject ID, COVID-19 status, age in years and sex. Where available, HLA class I and class II types were taken from metadata supplied by the sample provider and were not determined by assay-based typing. The repertoires were made available in a free public database intended to serve as a resource for research on the immune response to SARS-CoV-2. The prospective study material was composed of cDNA or gDNA derived from T cells, B-cell-depleted T cells, or PBMCs. Subjects who had been exposed to COVID-19, were actively infected with it, or had recovered from it provided the deeply sampled blood TCRbeta repertoires that made up the dataset. Samples were obtained from the ongoing ImmuneRACE study (first 160 participants) and from roughly 1,300 subjects provided by 6 global collaborators. The study at large found these results: How much clinical and demographic metadata was included differed by source and by participant, and the metadata was provided uncurated.

The junction shows trimming of 3 bases on V and 15 bases on J, and the gene matches do not reach 10 bases of it. From a lookup of the germline V gene, CDR1 and CDR2 are MDHEN and SYDVKM. Measured from the cysteine to the phenylalanine, the CDR3 is 13 residues long. Only the CDR3 region is kept as DNA, spanning 39 bases read in frame from base 1. One collaborating source in Seattle enrolled patients while the patients were actively infected and followed the patients over time throughout the course of disease. Collaborating institutions collected whole blood in K2EDTA tubes following their own protocols. For TCRbeta analysis, collaborators shipped samples in one of three forms: frozen whole blood, isolated PBMCs, or DNA extracted from either of those sample types. TCRbeta CDR3 regions were amplified from genomic DNA using the immunoSEQ Assay, a bias-controlled multiplex PCR. In the paper's pipeline: The number of nucleated cells in each sample was estimated by amplification of reference gene primers within the assay. To quantify the absolute abundance of each unique TCRbeta CDR3 rearrangement, sequence reads were collapsed and filtered. For each sample, productive Simpson clonality was calculated by taking the square root of Simpson's diversity index across productive rearrangements. The table comes from immuneACCESS by way of TCRdb, which keeps in-frame sequences with V and J called. Part of the clones is missing from these tables; in studies checked, under half for an unresolved V gene and the rest for unknown reasons. V and J calls and clone size are those listed in that table; D and trimming were worked out from the DNA. The table for this sample lists roughly 570,000 clones; roughly nine tenths of them were counted only once. The ten largest clones take up about 8.2% of the sample.

The sample consisted of peripheral blood. In this chain, TRBV28 is recombined with TRBJ2-1, with 8 bases aligning to TRBD2. The sequence was obtained from a woman aged 45-65 years with COVID-19, enrolled during active disease. The sequenced DNA: TGTGCCAGCAGTTTGGGACCCCTCGGGGGGGGGTTCTTC. Translated, this is CASSLGPLGGGFF.